A single sample is the source of the 10 T cell receptor beta chains below, sequenced in a study of blood T cell repertoires in COVID-19. The data were produced by immunoSEQ multiplex PCR, yet TCRdb's version contains in-frame clones alone and is incomplete. The data show tens of thousands of clones, roughly 84% seen once. The sample taken for sequencing was peripheral blood. These receptors were obtained from a human donor in a cohort sampled during active COVID-19.

The J gene is TRBJ2-3, the V gene TRBV5-1, with TRBD2 matching over 9 bases. The CDR3 totals 18 residues. The V gene end was trimmed by 0 bases and the J gene end by 0 bases; junction bases not matched to a gene: 8. The germline V gene has CDR1 SGHRS and CDR2 YFSETQ. The CDR3 nucleotides read TGCGCCAGCAGCTTGGTCCTAGCGGGGCCTTCGAGCACAGATACGCAGTATTTT. This translates into CASSLVLAGPSSTDTQYF.

The chain employs TRBV5-1 and TRBJ1-1, with TRBD1 matching over 10 bases. CDR1 is SGHRS and CDR2 is YFSETQ in the germline V gene. This CDR3 comprises 17 residues. V shed 0 bases and J 5 bases; nucleotides not matched to a gene: 10. The CDR3: CASSLAARGQGWTEAFF. The CDR3, as DNA: TGCGCCAGCAGCTTGGCCGCGCGGGGACAGGGGTGGACTGAAGCTTTCTTT. The full variable domain, in which reference TRBV5-1 and TRBJ1-1 provide the parts outside the CDR3, is KAGVTQTPRYLIKTRGQQVTLSCSPISGHRSVSWYQQTPGQGLQFLFEYFSETQRNKGNFPGRFSGRQFSNSRSEMNVSTLELGDSALYLCASSLAARGQGWTEAFFGQGTRLTVV.

This clone was detected once. The chain uses TRBV7-2 and TRBJ2-4; 7 positions agree with TRBD1. The CDR3 totals 17 residues. The V gene end was trimmed by 5 bases and the J gene end by 0 bases; junction bases not matched to a gene: 10. The germline V gene encodes CDR1 SGHTA and CDR2 FQGNSA. The CDR3 DNA follows: TGTGCCAGCAGCCAAGGGGGCTACGGGGTAGCCAAAAACATTCAGTACTTC. This sequence encodes CASSQGGYGVAKNIQYF.

The gene calls are TRBV19 and TRBJ1-5, with 8 bases lining up with TRBD1. V was clipped by 6 bases and J by 3 bases; unmatched bases: 13. Germline assignment: CDR1 LNHDA and CDR2 SQIVND (reference sequence). CDR3 length: 17 amino acids. The CDR3 loop is CASRLRPRQGSNQPQHF. The CDR3 coding sequence is TGTGCCAGTAGACTAAGGCCCAGACAGGGGTCCAATCAGCCCCAGCATTTT.

This chain links TRBV5-4 with TRBJ1-2, with a weak D call TRBD1 (6 bases). Trimming shortened V by 0 bases and J by 8 bases, and 17 bases separated the two germline ends. The CDR3 consists of 15 residues. Germline V gene lookup returns CDR1 SGHNT and CDR2 YYREEE (reference sequence). The CDR3 sequence is CASSLGGTGFFGYTF. CDR3 sequence (DNA): TGTGCCAGCAGCTTGGGGGGTACAGGGTTCTTCGGCTACACCTTC.

Note on this clone: A read error may account for a junction end that differs from germline. The chain links TRBV6-1 to TRBJ2-1; D might be TRBD1 (6 bases). Looked up from germline, CDR1 is MNHNS and CDR2 is SASEGT. There are 14 residues in the CDR3. The CDR3 protein is CASSDGQPGSEQFF. CDR3 DNA sequence: TGTGCTAGCAGTGACGGACAGCCGGGAAGTGAGCAGTTCTTC.

This clone was seen only once. The gene calls are TRBV4-1 and TRBJ2-2; 10 bases align to TRBD1. The germline CDR1 and CDR2 sequences are MGHRA and YSYEKL. Trimming removed 1 base from V and 3 bases from J; junction bases left unmatched: 2. The CDR3 runs 16 residues. The CDR3 here is CASSQGGQGYTGELFF. The CDR3 DNA follows: TGCGCCAGCAGCCAAGGGGGACAGGGGTACACCGGGGAGCTGTTTTTT.

V usage is TRBV6-1 and J usage is TRBJ2-2; D is perhaps TRBD1 (6 bases). The CDR3 loop spans 15 amino acids. Germline CDR1 is MNHNS and CDR2 is SASEGT. V lost 2 bases and J 6 bases, leaving 13 bases between the germline ends. The CDR3 coding sequence is TGTGCCAGCAGTGAATCCTGGGGGCAAGCCGGGGAGCTGTTTTTT. Translating it yields CASSESWGQAGELFF.

V gene TRBV19 combines with J gene TRBJ2-3; D is ambiguous. The CDR3 has 16 amino acids. Germline values: CDR1 LNHDA, CDR2 SQIVND (reference sequence). Trimming took 1 base from V and 2 from J, leaving 13 bases between them. Written as DNA, the CDR3 is TGTGCCAGTAGTATAGGTGGCGGAACTTACACAGATACGCAGTATTTT. This translates into CASSIGGGTYTDTQYF.

This clone is a singleton in its sample. The V call is TRBV27, the J call TRBJ1-5, with D perhaps TRBD1 (6 bases). With 3 bases removed from V and 7 bases from J, the gap between germline ends came to 19 bases. This CDR3 has 16 amino acids. Germline-derived CDR1 and CDR2 are MNHEY and SMNVEV (reference sequence). CDR3 nucleotide sequence: TGTGCCAGCAGTTTTAGGTACCGCGAAGGGGGACAGCCCCAGCATTTT. Translated, it gives CASSFRYREGGQPQHF.